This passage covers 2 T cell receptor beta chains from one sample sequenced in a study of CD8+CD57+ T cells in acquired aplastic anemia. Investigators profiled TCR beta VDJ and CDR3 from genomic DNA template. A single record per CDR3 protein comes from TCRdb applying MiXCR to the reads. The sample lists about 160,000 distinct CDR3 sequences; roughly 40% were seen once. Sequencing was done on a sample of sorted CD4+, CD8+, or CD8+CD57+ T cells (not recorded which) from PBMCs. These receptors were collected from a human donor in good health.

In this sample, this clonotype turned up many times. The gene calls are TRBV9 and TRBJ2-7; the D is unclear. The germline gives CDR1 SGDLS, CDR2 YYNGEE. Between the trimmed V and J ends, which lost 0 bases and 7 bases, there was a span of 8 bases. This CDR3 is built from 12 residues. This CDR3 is CASSVVESEQYF. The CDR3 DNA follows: TGTGCCAGCAGCGTAGTTGAAAGTGAGCAGTACTTC.

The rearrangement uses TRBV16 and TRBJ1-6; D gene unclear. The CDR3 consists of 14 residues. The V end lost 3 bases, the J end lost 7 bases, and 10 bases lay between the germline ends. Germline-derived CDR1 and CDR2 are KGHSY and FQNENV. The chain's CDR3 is CASSHRTGNSPLHF. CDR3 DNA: TGTGCCAGCAGCCATCGGACGGGAAATTCACCCCTCCACTTT. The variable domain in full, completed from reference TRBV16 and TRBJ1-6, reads GEEVAQTPKHLVRGEGQKAKLYCAPIKGHSYVFWYQQVLKNEFKFLISFQNENVFDETGMPKERFSAKCLPNSPCSLEIQATKLEDSAVYFCASSHRTGNSPLHFGNGTRLTVT.